The 10 T cell receptor beta chains given below trace back to one sample, sequenced in a study of cytomegalovirus exposure and HLA in healthy donors. The table came from immunoSEQ multiplex PCR; TCRdb's copy has only in-frame clones and leaves some out. This table has about 98,000 clones, roughly 85% appearing once. Input material: PBMCs. The source is a woman in her twenties or thirties in good health and CMV-seronegative.

The J gene is TRBJ1-5, the V gene TRBV7-8, with 7 positions matching TRBD1. V trimming: 2 bases; J trimming: 6 bases; junction bases outside the gene matches: 7. This CDR3 region has 15 residues. In germline, CDR1 is SGHVS, CDR2 FQNEAQ. The CDR3 DNA follows: TGTGCCAGCAGCTTAAGAGGACAGGTTATTCAGCCCCAGCATTTT. As protein: CASSLRGQVIQPQHF.

This chain joins TRBV6-1 and TRBJ1-5; TRBD1 matches at 7 bases. The germline V gene encodes CDR1 MNHNS and CDR2 SASEGT. The CDR3 is made up of 15 amino acids. The trim removed 2 bases at V and 2 bases at J, leaving 3 bases unmatched. The CDR3 DNA reads TGTGCCAGCAGTGAACCCCAGGGGGGCAATCAGCCCCAGCATTTT. This codes for CASSEPQGGNQPQHF.

V and J are TRBV7-9 and TRBJ1-5; D is ambiguous. V was cut by 4 bases and J by 9 bases, with 7 bases left in between. Germline loops: CDR1 SEHNR, CDR2 FQNEAQ (reference sequence). CDR3 length: 11 amino acids. CDR3 protein: CASSSPGPQHF. The CDR3, as DNA: TGTGCCAGCAGCTCTCCGGGGCCCCAGCATTTT.

The chain carries TRBV6-1 and TRBJ1-2; possible D gene TRBD1, 6 bases. CDR1 is MNHNS and CDR2 is SASEGT in the germline V gene. CDR3 length equals 14 residues. V lost 6 bases, J lost 5 bases, and 16 bases lay in between. For the CDR3, the DNA is TGTGCCAGCAGGGCCCCAGGGGAGAGGTATGGCTACACCTTC. Protein: CASRAPGERYGYTF.

The chain joins TRBV5-1 to TRBJ2-3; D may be TRBD1 (5 bases). The V end was cut by 4 bases, the J end by 0 bases, with 9 bases between. CDR1 and CDR2 (germline): SGHRS, YFSETQ. This CDR3 contains 14 residues. Here the CDR3 reads CASSPQASTDTQYF. The CDR3 coding sequence is TGCGCCAGCAGCCCACAGGCTAGCACAGATACGCAGTATTTT.

This chain links TRBV29-1 with TRBJ2-2, with D possibly matching TRBD2 (6 bases). V gave up 6 bases and J gave up 7 bases, with 18 bases separating them. This CDR3 comprises 14 residues. CDR1 and CDR2 (germline): SQVTM, ANQGSEA. CDR3 region: CSVRSWGDNGELFF. The CDR3, as DNA: TGCAGCGTGAGGTCCTGGGGGGATAACGGGGAGCTGTTTTTT.

The chain uses TRBV15 and TRBJ1-1; D unclear. Trimming removed 7 bases from V and 2 bases from J, with 11 bases in between. The CDR3 loop spans 13 amino acids. CDR1 and CDR2 (germline): LNHNV, YYDKDF (reference sequence). CDR3 bases: TGTGCCACCACTCCCCACAGTAACACTGAAGCTTTCTTT. It yields the protein CATTPHSNTEAFF.

The CDR3 nucleotides are TGTGCCAGCTCACCACCGGATCAGGGACAGATCGGTGAGCAGTTCTTC. It codes for CASSPPDQGQIGEQFF. The chain is built from TRBV18 and TRBJ2-1; 7 nucleotides line up with TRBD1. The CDR3 consists of 16 residues. Germline CDR1 reads KGHSH; CDR2 reads LQKENI. The J segment lost 9 bases and the V segment lost 0 bases, leaving 11 bases of the junction unmatched.

The chain uses TRBV28 and TRBJ1-1; D unresolved. Trimming pared 8 bases from V and 3 bases from J, leaving 13 bases between. There are 13 residues in the CDR3. CDR1 MDHEN and CDR2 SYDVKM come from the germline V gene. DNA of the CDR3: TGTGCCAGCCCAGTTGTGGGCTACACTGAAGCTTTCTTT. Translated, it gives CASPVVGYTEAFF.

This clone was counted a few times. This chain uses TRBV7-9 with TRBJ2-7; D unresolved. Trimming cost V 5 bases and J 5 bases, with 10 bases left between them. The CDR3 has 12 residues. Germline values: CDR1 SEHNR, CDR2 FQNEAQ (reference sequence). CDR3 region: CASSPVADEQYF. CDR3 bases: TGTGCCAGCAGCCCCGTCGCGGACGAGCAGTACTTC.